Each of the 8 T cell receptor beta chains below was sequenced from the same sample in a study of cytomegalovirus exposure and HLA in healthy donors. 13 Jbeta primers and 60 Vbeta primers were used for the PCR. Data came from immunoSEQ multiplex PCR; TCRdb stores just in-frame clones and leaves some out. The sample records around 150,000 clones, over 75% being singletons. What was sequenced was PBMCs. The receptors originated from a man aged 35-49 years in good health and CMV-seronegative.

V and J are TRBV5-1 and TRBJ2-3, with D maybe TRBD1 (5 bases). CDR3 length equals 15 residues. Germline V lookup: CDR1 SGHRS, CDR2 YFSETQ. Trimming stripped 2 bases from V and 6 bases from J, with 16 bases between. The CDR3 DNA follows: TGCGCCAGCAGCTTTTCAGGGTCCCGAGCGGATACGCAGTATTTT. Amino acid sequence: CASSFSGSRADTQYF.

The chain links TRBV6-1 to TRBJ1-2; D ambiguous. Germline lookup yields CDR1 MNHNS and CDR2 SASEGT. V lost 5 bases, J lost 3 bases, and 16 bases lay in between. There are 15 residues in the CDR3. The CDR3 nucleotides are TGTGCCAGCAGTACCCCCCCAGTACCCTACTATGGCTACACCTTC. Amino acid sequence: CASSTPPVPYYGYTF.

V is TRBV5-1 and J is TRBJ2-7; maybe TRBD2 (5 bases). The CDR3 consists of 12 residues. Germline CDR1 SGHRS, CDR2 YFSETQ. The V end lost 3 bases, the J end lost 6 bases, and 10 bases lay between the germline ends. The CDR3 loop reads CASSSSGSEQYF. CDR3 DNA sequence: TGCGCCAGCAGCTCGTCGGGGTCCGAGCAGTACTTC.

This clone was seen more than once but under ten times. V is TRBV28 and J is TRBJ2-5, with D possibly TRBD2 on 5 matching bases. The CDR3 has 17 amino acids. V was cut by 2 bases and J by 0 bases, with 16 bases left in between. Germline loops: CDR1 MDHEN, CDR2 SYDVKM. The CDR3 DNA sequence: TGTGCCAGCAGTTTAGGACCGGGAACCCAGTACCAAGAGACCCAGTACTTC. It yields the protein CASSLGPGTQYQETQYF.

This clone has just one count. The chain carries TRBV7-3 and TRBJ2-1, with 7 nucleotides matching TRBD2. The V segment lost 1 base and the J segment 10 bases; nucleotides outside the gene matches: 7. The CDR3 has 14 residues. Per germline, CDR1 SGHTA and CDR2 FQGTGA. The CDR3 is CASSLSWGGGEQFF. DNA of the CDR3: TGTGCCAGCAGCTTAAGTTGGGGCGGGGGAGAGCAGTTCTTC.

The chain employs TRBV4-1 and TRBJ1-1, with a weak D call TRBD1 (5 bases). Trimming took off 1 base at V and 3 bases at J, with 15 bases between the two ends. The CDR3 covers 16 residues. Germline CDR1 MGHRA, CDR2 YSYEKL. The CDR3 loop reads CASSQGRGPRYTEAFF. CDR3 bases: TGCGCCAGCAGCCAAGGAAGGGGCCCGCGGTACACTGAAGCTTTCTTT.

This rearrangement joins TRBV11-2 to TRBJ2-7; 9 positions match TRBD1. CDR1 and CDR2 (germline): SGHAT, FQNNGV. Trimming at V came to 5 bases and at J to 4 bases, leaving 3 bases not matched to a gene. The length of the CDR3 is 13 residues. Written as DNA, the CDR3 is TGTGCCAGCAGCATAGGGACAGGGTACGAGCAGTACTTC. It codes for CASSIGTGYEQYF.

This clone is a singleton in its sample. V usage is TRBV19 and J usage is TRBJ1-3, with D possibly TRBD1 on 5 matching bases. Germline CDR1 and CDR2: LNHDA and SQIVND (reference sequence). Trimming cost V 8 bases and J 3 bases, with 8 bases left between them. This CDR3 comprises 12 residues. The CDR3 protein is CASRDFGNTIYF. The CDR3, as DNA: TGTGCCAGTCGGGACTTTGGAAACACCATATATTTT.